This T cell receptor beta chain was sequenced for a study of spatial heterogeneity in lung cancer. CDR3 length equals 16 residues. J gave up 4 bases and V 4 bases, and 9 bases lay outside the gene matches. Germline V CDR1 and CDR2: SGHTA, FQGTGA. Time point indicated: sample taken at primary tumor resection. In each case, whole RNA from tumor, nontumor lung or frozen PBMC was sequenced unsorted. The donor group consisted of over 60 patients who had untreated, early-stage non-small cell lung cancer. Each CDR3 protein gets one entry after TCRdb re-called the 5' RACE reads with MiXCR. The sample includes 65,000 to 85,000 distinct CDR3 sequences, around 21% of them seen just once.

The chain joins TRBV7-3 to TRBJ2-5, with 10 bases that match TRBD1. The TCR originated in a male donor with early-stage non-small cell lung cancer. The material was PBMCs, obtained at surgery. Here the CDR3 DNA reads TGTGCCAGCAGCTCCGGACAGGGGGGAGTCGGAGAGACCCAGTACTTC. Amino acid sequence: CASSSGQGGVGETQYF.